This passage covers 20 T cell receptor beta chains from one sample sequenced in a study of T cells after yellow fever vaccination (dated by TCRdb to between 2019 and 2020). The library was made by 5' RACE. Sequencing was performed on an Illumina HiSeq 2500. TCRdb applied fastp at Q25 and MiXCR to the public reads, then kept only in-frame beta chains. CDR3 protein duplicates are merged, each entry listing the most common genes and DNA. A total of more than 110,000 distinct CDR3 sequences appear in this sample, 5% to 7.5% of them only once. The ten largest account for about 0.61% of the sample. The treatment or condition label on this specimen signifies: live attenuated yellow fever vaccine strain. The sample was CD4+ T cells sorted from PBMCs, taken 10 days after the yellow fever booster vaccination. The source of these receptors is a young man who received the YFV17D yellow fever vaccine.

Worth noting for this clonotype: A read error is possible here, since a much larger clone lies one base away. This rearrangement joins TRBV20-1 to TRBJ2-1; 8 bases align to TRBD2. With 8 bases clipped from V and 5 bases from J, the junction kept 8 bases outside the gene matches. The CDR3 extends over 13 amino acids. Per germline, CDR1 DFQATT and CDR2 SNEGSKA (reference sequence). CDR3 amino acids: CSTPAGVHNEQFF. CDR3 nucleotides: TGCAGTACCCCAGCGGGAGTCCACAATGAGCAGTTCTTC.

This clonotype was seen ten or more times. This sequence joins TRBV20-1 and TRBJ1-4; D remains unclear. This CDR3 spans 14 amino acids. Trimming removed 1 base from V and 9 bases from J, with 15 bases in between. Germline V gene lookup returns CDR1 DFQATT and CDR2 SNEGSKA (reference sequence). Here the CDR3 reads CSARVSVARQKLFF. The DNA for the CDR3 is TGCAGTGCTAGAGTTAGCGTTGCCCGCCAAAAACTGTTTTTT.

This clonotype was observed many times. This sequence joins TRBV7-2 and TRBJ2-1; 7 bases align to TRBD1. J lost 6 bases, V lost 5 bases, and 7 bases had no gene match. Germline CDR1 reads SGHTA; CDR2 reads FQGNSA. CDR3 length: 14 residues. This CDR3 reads CASSPRDRRNEQFF. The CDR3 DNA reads TGTGCCAGCAGCCCAAGGGACAGACGCAATGAGCAGTTCTTC.

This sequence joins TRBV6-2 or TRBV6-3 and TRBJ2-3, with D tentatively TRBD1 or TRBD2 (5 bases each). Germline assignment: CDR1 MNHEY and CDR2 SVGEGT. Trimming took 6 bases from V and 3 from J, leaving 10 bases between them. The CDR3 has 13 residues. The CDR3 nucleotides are TGTGCCAGCAGCCGGGACCCGACAGATACGCAGTATTTT. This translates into CASSRDPTDTQYF.

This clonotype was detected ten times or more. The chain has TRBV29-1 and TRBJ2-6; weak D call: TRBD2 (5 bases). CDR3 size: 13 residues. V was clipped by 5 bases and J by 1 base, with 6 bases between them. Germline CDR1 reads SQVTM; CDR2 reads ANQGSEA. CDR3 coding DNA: TGCAGCGTTTCGGGGTCTGGGGCCAACGTCCTGACTTTC. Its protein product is CSVSGSGANVLTF.

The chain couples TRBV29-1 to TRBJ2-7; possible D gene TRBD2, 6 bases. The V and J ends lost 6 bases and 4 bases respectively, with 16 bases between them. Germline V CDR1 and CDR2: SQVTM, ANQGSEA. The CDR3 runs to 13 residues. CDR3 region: CSVAGTGVYEQYF. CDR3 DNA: TGCAGCGTCGCCGGGACTGGGGTTTACGAGCAGTACTTC.

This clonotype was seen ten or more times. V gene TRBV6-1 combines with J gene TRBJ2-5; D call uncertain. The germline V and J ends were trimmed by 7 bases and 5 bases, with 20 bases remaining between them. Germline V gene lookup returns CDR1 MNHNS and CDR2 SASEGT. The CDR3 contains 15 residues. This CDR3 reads CASTPYGWVVETQYF. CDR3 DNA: TGTGCCAGCACCCCCTACGGATGGGTCGTGGAGACCCAGTACTTC.

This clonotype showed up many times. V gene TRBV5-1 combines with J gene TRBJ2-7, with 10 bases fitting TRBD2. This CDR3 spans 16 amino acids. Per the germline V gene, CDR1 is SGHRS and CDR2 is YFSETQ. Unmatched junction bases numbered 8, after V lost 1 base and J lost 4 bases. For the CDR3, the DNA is TGCGCCAGCAGCTTGCTAGCGGGAGTTTCGATGTACGAGCAGTACTTC. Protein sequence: CASSLLAGVSMYEQYF. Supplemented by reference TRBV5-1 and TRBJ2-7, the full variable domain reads KAGVTQTPRYLIKTRGQQVTLSCSPISGHRSVSWYQQTPGQGLQFLFEYFSETQRNKGNFPGRFSGRQFSNSRSEMNVSTLELGDSALYLCASSLLAGVSMYEQYFGPGTRLTVT.

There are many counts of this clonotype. The CDR3 DNA reads TGTGCCAGCAGCCCCTCGGGGGGACGCGAGCAGTACTTC. Its translation: CASSPSGGREQYF. The chain combines TRBV12-3 or TRBV12-4 with TRBJ2-7; 7 nucleotides match TRBD2. With V trimmed by 6 bases and J by 6 bases, 8 bases remained unmatched. The CDR3 runs to 13 residues.

CDR3 sequence reads: CASSSFSGGSYNEQFF. CDR3 in DNA: TGTGCCAGCAGCTCGTTCTCGGGGGGGTCCTACAATGAGCAGTTCTTC. J is TRBJ2-1 and V is TRBV7-2, with 8 bases lining up with TRBD2. J lost 1 base, V lost 4 bases, and 6 bases had no gene match. CDR3 length: 16 amino acids. Germline CDR1 and CDR2: SGHTA and FQGNSA.

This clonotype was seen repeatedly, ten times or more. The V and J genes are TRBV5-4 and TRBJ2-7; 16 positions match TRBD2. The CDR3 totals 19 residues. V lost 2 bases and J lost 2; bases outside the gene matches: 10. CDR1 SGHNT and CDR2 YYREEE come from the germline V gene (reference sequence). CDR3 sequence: CASSFFPSGTSGRAYEQYF. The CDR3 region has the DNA TGTGCCAGCAGCTTTTTCCCCAGCGGGACTAGCGGGAGGGCCTACGAGCAGTACTTC.

This chain's CDR3 is CASSQDRAQVGNEQFF. CDR3 DNA sequence: TGTGCCAGCAGCCAAGATCGAGCCCAAGTGGGGAATGAGCAGTTCTTC. The chain carries TRBV4-2 and TRBJ2-1; no firm D call. The CDR3 length is 16 residues. The germline V gene has CDR1 LGHNA and CDR2 YNFKEQ. V was trimmed by 0 bases and J by 7 bases, leaving 16 bases between them.

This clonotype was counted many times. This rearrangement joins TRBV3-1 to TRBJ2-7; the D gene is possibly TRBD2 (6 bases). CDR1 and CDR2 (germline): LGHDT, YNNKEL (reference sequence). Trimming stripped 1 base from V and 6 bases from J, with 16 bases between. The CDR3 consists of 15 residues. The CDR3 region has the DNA TGTGCCAGCAGCCAAGCCGGAACTAGCAGCACCGAGCAGTACTTC. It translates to CASSQAGTSSTEQYF.

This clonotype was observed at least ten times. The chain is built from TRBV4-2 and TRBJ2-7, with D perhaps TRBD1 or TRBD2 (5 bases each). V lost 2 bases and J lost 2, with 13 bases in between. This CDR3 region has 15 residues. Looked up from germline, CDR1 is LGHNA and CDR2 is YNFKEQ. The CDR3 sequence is CASSQQGPATYEQYF. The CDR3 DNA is TGTGCCAGCAGCCAACAGGGACCGGCAACCTACGAGCAGTACTTC.

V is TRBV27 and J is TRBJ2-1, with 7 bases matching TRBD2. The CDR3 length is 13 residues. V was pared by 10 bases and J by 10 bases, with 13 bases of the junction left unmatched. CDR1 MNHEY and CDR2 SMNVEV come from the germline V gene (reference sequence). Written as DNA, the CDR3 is TGTGCCACTTCCCCCCGGGAGGTATGGGAGCAGTTCTTC. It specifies CATSPREVWEQFF.

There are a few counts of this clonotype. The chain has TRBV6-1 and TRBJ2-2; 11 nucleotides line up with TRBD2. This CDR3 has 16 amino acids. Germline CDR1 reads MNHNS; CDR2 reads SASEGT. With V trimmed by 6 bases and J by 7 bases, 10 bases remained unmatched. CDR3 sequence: CASRIPTSGIVGELFF. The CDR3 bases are TGTGCCAGCAGGATACCGACTAGCGGGATAGTCGGGGAGCTGTTTTTT.

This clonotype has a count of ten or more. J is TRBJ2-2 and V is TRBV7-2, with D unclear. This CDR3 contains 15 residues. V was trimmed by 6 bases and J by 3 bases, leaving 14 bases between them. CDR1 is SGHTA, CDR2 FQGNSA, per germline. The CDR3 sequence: CASRPTTRDTGELFF. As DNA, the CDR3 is TGTGCCAGCAGGCCGACCACACGGGACACCGGGGAGCTGTTTTTT.

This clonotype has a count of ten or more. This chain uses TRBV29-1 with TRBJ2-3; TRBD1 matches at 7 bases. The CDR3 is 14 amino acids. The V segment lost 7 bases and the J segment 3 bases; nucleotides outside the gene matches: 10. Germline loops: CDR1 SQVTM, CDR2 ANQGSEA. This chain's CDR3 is CSASYRDRTDTQYF. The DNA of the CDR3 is TGCAGCGCTTCCTATCGGGACAGAACAGATACGCAGTATTTT.

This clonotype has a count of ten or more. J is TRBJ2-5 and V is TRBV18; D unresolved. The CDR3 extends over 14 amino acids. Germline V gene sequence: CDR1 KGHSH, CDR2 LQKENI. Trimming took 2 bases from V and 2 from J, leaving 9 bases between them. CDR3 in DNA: TGTGCCAGCTCACCAGTGACTGTTCAAGAGACCCAGTACTTC. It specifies CASSPVTVQETQYF.

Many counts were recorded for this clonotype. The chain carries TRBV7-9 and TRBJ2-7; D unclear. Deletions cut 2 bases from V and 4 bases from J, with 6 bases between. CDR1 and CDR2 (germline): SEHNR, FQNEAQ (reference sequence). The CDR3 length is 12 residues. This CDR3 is CASSLQRYEQYF. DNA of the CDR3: TGTGCCAGCAGCTTACAACGGTACGAGCAGTACTTC.